These 2 T cell receptor beta chains were sequenced from one sample in a study of T cells in Graves' hyperthyroidism and ophthalmopathy. The TCR beta CDR3 regions underwent amplification using RNA transcripts as the source. First-round RT-PCR of the TCR CDR3 relied on the HTBI primer set. TCRdb recomputed calls from the multiplex PCR reads with MiXCR, one row per CDR3 protein. The table records 550,000 to 600,000 distinct CDR3 sequences, 16% of them present only once. Material for sequencing was blood. These receptors all come from a woman aged 18-29 years with Graves' hyperthyroidism.

The V and J genes are TRBV7-7 and TRBJ2-3; D is uncertain. This CDR3 is 14 amino acids long. Germline V gene lookup returns CDR1 SSHAT and CDR2 FNYEAQ (reference sequence). Trimming removed 5 bases from V and 1 base from J, with 10 bases in between. DNA for the CDR3: TGTGCCAGCAGCACAACTGCTGGCACAGATACGCAGTATTTT. Translated, it gives CASSTTAGTDTQYF.

This clonotype was picked up many times. V usage is TRBV28 and J usage is TRBJ2-3, with 7 bases aligning to TRBD2. This CDR3 spans 18 amino acids. CDR1 is MDHEN, CDR2 SYDVKM, per germline. With V trimmed by 5 bases and J by 6 bases, 20 bases remained unmatched. The CDR3 bases are TGTGCCAGCAGTACCGCCCGACTAGCTCCCGGAGGGGCGGATACGCAGTATTTT. It encodes CASSTARLAPGGADTQYF.